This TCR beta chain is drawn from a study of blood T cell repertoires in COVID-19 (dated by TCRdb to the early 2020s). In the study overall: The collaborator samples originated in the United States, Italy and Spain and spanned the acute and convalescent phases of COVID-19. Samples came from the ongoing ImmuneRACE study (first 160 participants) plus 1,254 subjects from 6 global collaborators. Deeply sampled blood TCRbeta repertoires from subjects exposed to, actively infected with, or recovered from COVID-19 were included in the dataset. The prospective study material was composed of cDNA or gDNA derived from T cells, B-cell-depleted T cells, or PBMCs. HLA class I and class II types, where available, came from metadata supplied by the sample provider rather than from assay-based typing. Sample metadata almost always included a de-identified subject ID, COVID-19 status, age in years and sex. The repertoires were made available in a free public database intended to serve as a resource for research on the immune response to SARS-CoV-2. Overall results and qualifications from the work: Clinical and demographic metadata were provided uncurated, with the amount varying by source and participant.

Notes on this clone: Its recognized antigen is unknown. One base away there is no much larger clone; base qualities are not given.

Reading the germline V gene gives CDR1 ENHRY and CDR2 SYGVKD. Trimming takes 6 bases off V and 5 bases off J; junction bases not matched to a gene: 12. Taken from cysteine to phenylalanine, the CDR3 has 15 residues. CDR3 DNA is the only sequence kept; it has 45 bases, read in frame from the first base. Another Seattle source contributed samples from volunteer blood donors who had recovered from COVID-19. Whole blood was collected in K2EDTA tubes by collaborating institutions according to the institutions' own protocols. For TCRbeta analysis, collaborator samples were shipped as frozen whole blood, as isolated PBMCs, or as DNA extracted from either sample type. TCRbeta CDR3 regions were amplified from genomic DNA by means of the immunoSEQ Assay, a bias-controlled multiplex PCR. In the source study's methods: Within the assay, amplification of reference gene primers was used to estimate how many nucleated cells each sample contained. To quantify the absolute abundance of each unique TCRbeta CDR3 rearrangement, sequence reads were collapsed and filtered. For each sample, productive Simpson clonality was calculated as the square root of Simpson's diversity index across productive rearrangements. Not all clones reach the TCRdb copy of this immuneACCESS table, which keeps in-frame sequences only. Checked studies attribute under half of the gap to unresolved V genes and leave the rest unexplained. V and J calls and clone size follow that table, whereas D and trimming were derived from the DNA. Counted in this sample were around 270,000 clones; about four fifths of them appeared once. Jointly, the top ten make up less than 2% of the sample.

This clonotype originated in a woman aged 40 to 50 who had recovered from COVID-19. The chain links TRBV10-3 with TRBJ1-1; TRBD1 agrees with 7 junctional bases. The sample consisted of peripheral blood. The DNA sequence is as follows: TGTGCCATCAGAGCACAGGACAGGCGTCGTACTGAAGCTTTCTTT. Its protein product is CAIRAQDRRRTEAFF.